The clone carrying this T cell receptor beta chain has just one count. The antigen remains unidentified. Between the trimmed V and J ends, which lost 0 bases and 7 bases, there was a span of 18 bases. The germline CDR1 and CDR2 sequences are LNHNV and YYDKDF (reference sequence). This CDR3 comprises 16 residues. The data stem from a study of blood T cells in healthy people across ages. Notes on the study in general: The donors' CMV status was not determined, possibly confounding changes in expanded clonotypes.

Using a J-beta primer mix together with a sample-barcoded 5' primer, a second PCR was run for about 7 to 12 cycles. From the 5' RACE reads, TCRdb called clonotypes with MiXCR, one entry per CDR3 protein. The profile shows about 640,000 distinct CDR3 sequences, 58% of them singletons. Every donor provided roughly 10 milliliters of peripheral blood. Material for sequencing was blood. The source of this sequence is a man between 60 and 75 years old in good health. The J gene is TRBJ1-2, the V gene TRBV15, with TRBD1 as a possible D gene (6 bases). The CDR3 loop is CATSRDLLSGEGGYTF. As DNA, the CDR3 is TGTGCCACCAGCAGAGATCTCTTGTCAGGGGAGGGTGGCTACACCTTC.